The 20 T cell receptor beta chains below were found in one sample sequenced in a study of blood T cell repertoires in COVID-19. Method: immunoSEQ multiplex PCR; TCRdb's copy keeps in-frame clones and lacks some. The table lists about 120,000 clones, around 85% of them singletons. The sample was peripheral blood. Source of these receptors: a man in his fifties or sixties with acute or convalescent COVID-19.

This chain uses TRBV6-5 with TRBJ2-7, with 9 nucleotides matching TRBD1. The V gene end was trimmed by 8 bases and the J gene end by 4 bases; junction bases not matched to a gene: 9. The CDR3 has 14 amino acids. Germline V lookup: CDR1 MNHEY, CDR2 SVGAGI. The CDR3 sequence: CASEVPGQGYEQYF. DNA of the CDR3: TGTGCCAGCGAAGTTCCGGGACAGGGATACGAGCAGTACTTC.

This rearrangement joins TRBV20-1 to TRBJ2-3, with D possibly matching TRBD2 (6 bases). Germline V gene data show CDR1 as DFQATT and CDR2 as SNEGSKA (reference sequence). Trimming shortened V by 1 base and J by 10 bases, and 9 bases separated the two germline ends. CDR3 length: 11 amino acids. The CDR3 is CSARGGDPQYF. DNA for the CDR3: TGCAGTGCTAGAGGGGGGGATCCGCAGTATTTT.

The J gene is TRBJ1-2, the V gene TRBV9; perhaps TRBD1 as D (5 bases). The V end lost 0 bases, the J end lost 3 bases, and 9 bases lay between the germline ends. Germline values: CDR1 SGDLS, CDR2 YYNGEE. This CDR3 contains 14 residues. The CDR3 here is CASSVGGVDYGYTF. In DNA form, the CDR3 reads TGTGCCAGCAGCGTAGGGGGGGTAGACTATGGCTACACCTTC.

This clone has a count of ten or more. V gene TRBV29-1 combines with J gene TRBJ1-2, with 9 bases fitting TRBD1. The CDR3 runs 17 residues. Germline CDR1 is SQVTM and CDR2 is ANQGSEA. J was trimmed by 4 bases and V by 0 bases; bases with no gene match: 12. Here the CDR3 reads CSVEDPIGDRVAYGYTF. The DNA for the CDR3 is TGCAGCGTTGAAGATCCGATCGGGGACAGGGTAGCCTATGGCTACACCTTC.

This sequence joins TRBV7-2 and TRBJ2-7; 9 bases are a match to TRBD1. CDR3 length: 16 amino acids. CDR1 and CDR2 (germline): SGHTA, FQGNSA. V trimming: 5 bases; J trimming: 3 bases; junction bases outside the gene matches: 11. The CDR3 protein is CASSPMGTGPSYEQYF. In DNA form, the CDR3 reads TGTGCCAGCAGCCCTATGGGGACAGGGCCGAGCTACGAGCAGTACTTC. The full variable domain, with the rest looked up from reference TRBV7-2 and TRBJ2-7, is GAGVSQSPSNKVTEKGKDVELRCDPISGHTALYWYRQSLGQGLEFLIYFQGNSAPDKSGLPSDRFSAERTGGSVSTLTIQRTQQEDSAVYLCASSPMGTGPSYEQYFGPGTRLTVT.

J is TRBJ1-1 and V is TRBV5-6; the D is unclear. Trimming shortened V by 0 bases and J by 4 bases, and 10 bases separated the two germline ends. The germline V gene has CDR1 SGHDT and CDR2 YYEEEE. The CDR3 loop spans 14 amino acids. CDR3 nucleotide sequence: TGTGCCAGCAGCTTGGATGATTGGGCCACTGAAGCTTTCTTT. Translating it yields CASSLDDWATEAFF.

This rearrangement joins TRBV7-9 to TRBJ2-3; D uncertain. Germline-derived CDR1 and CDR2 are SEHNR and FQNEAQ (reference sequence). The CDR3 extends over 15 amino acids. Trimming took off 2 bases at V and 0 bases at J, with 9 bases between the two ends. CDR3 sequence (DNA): TGTGCCAGCAGCTTAACACCCATTAGCACAGATACGCAGTATTTT. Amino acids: CASSLTPISTDTQYF.

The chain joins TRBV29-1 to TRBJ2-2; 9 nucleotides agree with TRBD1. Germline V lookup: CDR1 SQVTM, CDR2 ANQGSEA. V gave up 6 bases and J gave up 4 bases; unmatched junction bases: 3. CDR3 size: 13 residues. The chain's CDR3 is CSVEGQGTGELFF. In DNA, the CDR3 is TGCAGCGTCGAGGGACAGGGCACCGGGGAGCTGTTTTTT.

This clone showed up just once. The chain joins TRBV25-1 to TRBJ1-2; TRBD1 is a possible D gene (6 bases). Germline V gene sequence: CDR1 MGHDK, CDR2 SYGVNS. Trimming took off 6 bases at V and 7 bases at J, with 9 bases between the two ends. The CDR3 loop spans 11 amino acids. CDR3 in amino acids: CASRDSFGYTF. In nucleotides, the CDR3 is TGTGCCAGCAGGGACAGTTTTGGCTACACCTTC.

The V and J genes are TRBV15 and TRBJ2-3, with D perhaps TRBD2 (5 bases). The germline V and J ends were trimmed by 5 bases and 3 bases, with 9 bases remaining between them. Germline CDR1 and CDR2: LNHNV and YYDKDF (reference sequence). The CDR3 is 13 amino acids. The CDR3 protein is CATSGGQTDTQYF. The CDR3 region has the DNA TGTGCCACCAGCGGCGGGCAGACAGATACGCAGTATTTT.

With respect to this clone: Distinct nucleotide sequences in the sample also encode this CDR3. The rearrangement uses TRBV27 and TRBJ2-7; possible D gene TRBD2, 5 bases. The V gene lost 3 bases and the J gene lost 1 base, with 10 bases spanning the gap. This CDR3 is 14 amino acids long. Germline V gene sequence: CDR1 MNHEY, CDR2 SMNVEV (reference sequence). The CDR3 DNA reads TGTGCCAGCAGTTTCAGTCGGGGATCCTACGAGCAGTACTTC. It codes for CASSFSRGSYEQYF.

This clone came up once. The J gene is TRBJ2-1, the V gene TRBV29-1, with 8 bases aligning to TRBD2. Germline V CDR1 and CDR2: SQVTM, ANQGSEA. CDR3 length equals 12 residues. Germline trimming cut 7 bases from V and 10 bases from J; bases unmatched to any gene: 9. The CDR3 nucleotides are TGCAGCGGCGGGGGGCTTCAGACGGAGCAGTTCTTC. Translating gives CSGGGLQTEQFF.

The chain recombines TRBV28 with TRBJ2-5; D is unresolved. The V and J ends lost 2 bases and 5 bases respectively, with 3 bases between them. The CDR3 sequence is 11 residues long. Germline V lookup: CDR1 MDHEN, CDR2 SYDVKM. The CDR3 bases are TGTGCCAGCAGTTTACGTGAGACCCAGTACTTC. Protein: CASSLRETQYF.

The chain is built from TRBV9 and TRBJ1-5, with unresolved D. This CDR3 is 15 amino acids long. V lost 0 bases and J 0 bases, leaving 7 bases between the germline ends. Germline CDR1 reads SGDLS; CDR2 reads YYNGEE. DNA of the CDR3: TGTGCCAGCAGCGTAGCCCCTAATAGCAATCAGCCCCAGCATTTT. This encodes CASSVAPNSNQPQHF.

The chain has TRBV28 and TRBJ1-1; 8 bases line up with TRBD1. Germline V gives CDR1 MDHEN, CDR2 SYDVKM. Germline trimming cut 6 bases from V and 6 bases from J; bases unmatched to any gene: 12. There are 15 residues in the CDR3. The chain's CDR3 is CASRPRTGPGAEAFF. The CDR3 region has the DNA TGTGCCAGCAGGCCTCGGACAGGGCCTGGCGCTGAAGCTTTCTTT.

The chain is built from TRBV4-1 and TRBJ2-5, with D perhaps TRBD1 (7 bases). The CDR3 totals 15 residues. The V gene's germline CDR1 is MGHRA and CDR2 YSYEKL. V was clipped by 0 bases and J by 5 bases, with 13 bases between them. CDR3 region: CASSQDGGTDETQYF. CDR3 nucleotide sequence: TGCGCCAGCAGCCAAGATGGGGGGACAGATGAGACCCAGTACTTC.

Written as DNA, the CDR3 is TGTGCCAGCAGTTCAGGACAGGGACACTATGGCTACACCTTC. Amino acid sequence: CASSSGQGHYGYTF. V and J are TRBV28 and TRBJ1-2, with 8 bases fitting TRBD1. Trimming removed 4 bases from V and 3 bases from J; junction bases left unmatched: 4. The CDR3 consists of 14 residues. Per the germline V gene, CDR1 is MDHEN and CDR2 is SYDVKM.

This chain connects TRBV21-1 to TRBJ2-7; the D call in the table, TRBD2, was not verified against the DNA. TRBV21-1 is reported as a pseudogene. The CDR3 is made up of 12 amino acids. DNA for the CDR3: TGTGCCGGGGGGGCAGATTCCTACGAGCAGTACTTC. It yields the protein CAGGADSYEQYF.

The CDR3 region has the DNA TGCGCCAGCAGCCAAAAAGCTAGCGGGACCCTCAATGAGCAGTTCTTC. Residues: CASSQKASGTLNEQFF. This chain uses TRBV4-3 with TRBJ2-1; 9 nucleotides agree with TRBD2. Per the germline V gene, CDR1 is LGHNA and CDR2 is YSLEER. The length of the CDR3 is 16 residues. V was pared by 2 bases and J by 6 bases, with 8 bases of the junction left unmatched.

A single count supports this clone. The CDR3 DNA follows: TGTGCCAGCAGTTTAAAGAACAGGGGCACCCACAATGAGCAGTTCTTC. Translation gives CASSLKNRGTHNEQFF. The V gene is TRBV27, the J gene TRBJ2-1; 7 nucleotides match TRBD1. J was trimmed by 5 bases and V by 2 bases; bases with no gene match: 9. Germline-derived CDR1 and CDR2 are MNHEY and SMNVEV (reference sequence). The CDR3 covers 16 residues.